A single sample gave rise to the 20 T cell receptor beta chains below, sequenced in a study of T cells in Graves' hyperthyroidism and ophthalmopathy (dated by TCRdb to between 2017 and 2020). Library preparation used multiplex PCR. The sequencing machine was an Illumina HiSeq 2000. The TCR beta CDR3 regions were amplified from the RNA transcripts. A first-round RT-PCR of the TCR CDR3 used the HTBI primer set with the Qiagen OneStep RT-PCR kit. TCRdb ran its own pipeline on the public reads, namely fastp trimming at Q25 and MiXCR clone calling, and kept in-frame beta chains. Rows merge per CDR3 protein into single entries with the most common DNA and genes. Within this sample are some 800,000 distinct CDR3 sequences, with roughly 40% of them counted one time only. The top ten clones comprise approximately 8.7% of the sample. The sequenced sample was blood. The receptors here all came from a man aged 18-30 years with Graves' hyperthyroidism.

The V and J genes are TRBV15 and TRBJ2-3, with unresolved D. From germline, CDR1 is LNHNV and CDR2 YYDKDF (reference sequence). Trimming took off 4 bases at V and 6 bases at J, with 11 bases between the two ends. The CDR3 has 13 amino acids. The CDR3 coding sequence is TGTGCCACCAGCACCCGTTCCTCGGATACGCAGTATTTT. Its translation is CATSTRSSDTQYF.

Ten or more counts support this clonotype. CDR3 sequence reads: CSVGGGSNTGELFF. The CDR3 nucleotides read TGCAGCGTTGGAGGGGGCTCGAACACCGGGGAGCTGTTTTTT. This sequence joins TRBV29-1 and TRBJ2-2, with 7 bases aligning to TRBD1. This CDR3 has 14 amino acids. CDR1 is SQVTM and CDR2 is ANQGSEA in the germline V gene. V dropped 4 bases and J dropped 0; count of bases not matched to a gene: 2.

In its sample, this clonotype was seen many times. The CDR3 is CASSSKPGQGYEQYF. The CDR3 DNA sequence: TGTGCCAGCAGCTCCAAACCGGGACAGGGCTACGAGCAGTACTTC. This chain joins TRBV7-9 and TRBJ2-7; 9 positions agree with TRBD1. Trimming removed 4 bases from V and 3 bases from J; junction bases left unmatched: 7. CDR1 is SEHNR, CDR2 FQNEAQ, per germline (reference sequence). CDR3 length: 15 residues. Filled out from reference TRBV7-9 and TRBJ2-7, the complete variable domain reads DTGVSQNPRHKITKRGQNVTFRCDPISEHNRLYWYRQTLGQGPEFLTYFQNEAQLEKSRLLSDRFSAERPKGSFSTLEIQRTEQGDSAMYLCASSSKPGQGYEQYFGPGTRLTVT.

The J gene is TRBJ2-5, the V gene TRBV7-6, with TRBD2 matching over 12 bases. This CDR3 is 17 amino acids long. V shed 5 bases, J shed 5 bases, and the junction held 12 bases outside the gene matches. Germline assignment: CDR1 SGHVS and CDR2 FNYEAQ. The CDR3 loop reads CASSPPYLAGGRETQYF. The CDR3 DNA sequence: TGTGCCAGCAGCCCCCCTTACCTAGCGGGGGGGAGGGAGACCCAGTACTTC.

This clonotype was detected only once. A single base separates this from a much larger clone, so it may be a read error. The V call is TRBV20-1, the J call TRBJ1-5; TRBD1 matches at 9 bases. The ends lost 7 bases at V and 6 bases at J; junction bases unmatched: 10. The CDR3 covers 14 residues. CDR1 and CDR2 (germline): DFQATT, SNEGSKA (reference sequence). CDR3 sequence reads: CSVSRDRDGQPQHF. The CDR3, as DNA: TGCAGTGTTAGCCGGGACAGGGACGGTCAGCCCCAGCATTTT.

V usage is TRBV4-1 and J usage is TRBJ1-1; TRBD1 aligns across 8 bases. J was trimmed by 10 bases and V by 5 bases; bases with no gene match: 15. The CDR3 totals 15 residues. Germline CDR1 and CDR2: MGHRA and YSYEKL. The CDR3 DNA sequence: TGCGCCAGCAGCGGGTTACAGGGGGAGGGTTATGGAGCTTTCTTT. Amino acids: CASSGLQGEGYGAFF.

This clonotype was seen a handful of times. This chain connects TRBV7-2 to TRBJ2-7; D possibly uses TRBD1 or TRBD2 (5 bases each). Trimming left V 8 bases short and J 2 bases short, with 13 bases between. The CDR3 is made up of 13 amino acids. CDR1 is SGHTA and CDR2 is FQGNSA in the germline V gene. In nucleotides, the CDR3 is TGTGCCAGCTCGGAGAGGGACGCCTACGAGCAGTACTTC. The encoded protein is CASSERDAYEQYF. The whole variable domain, filled in from reference TRBV7-2 and TRBJ2-7, reads GAGVSQSPSNKVTEKGKDVELRCDPISGHTALYWYRQSLGQGLEFLIYFQGNSAPDKSGLPSDRFSAERTGGSVSTLTIQRTQQEDSAVYLCASSERDAYEQYFGPGTRLTVT.

J is TRBJ2-3 and V is TRBV7-6; 8 bases are shared with TRBD1. Germline V gene sequence: CDR1 SGHVS, CDR2 FNYEAQ. The V and J ends lost 4 bases and 3 bases, in that order; junction bases with no gene match: 6. The CDR3 sequence is 15 residues long. The CDR3 region has the DNA TGTGCCAGCAGCTATTCTACAGGGGGAACAGATACGCAGTATTTT. This gives the protein CASSYSTGGTDTQYF.

With regard to this clonotype: This may come from a read error, since a much larger clone is one base off. V and J are TRBV19 and TRBJ1-2; perhaps TRBD1 as D (6 bases). Germline assignment: CDR1 LNHDA and CDR2 SQIVND (reference sequence). The CDR3 covers 12 residues. CDR3 nucleotides: TGTGCCAGTAACGGCCAGGGGCCTGGCTGCACCTTC. This encodes CASNGQGPGCTF. Drawing the rest from reference TRBV19 and TRBJ1-2, the complete variable domain is DGGITQSPKYLFRKEGQNVTLSCEQNLNHDAMYWYRQDPGQGLRLIYYSQIVNDFQKGDIAEGYSVSREKKESFPLTVTSAQKNPTAFYLCASNGQGPGCTFGSGTRLTVV.

A few counts support this clonotype. The rearrangement uses TRBV5-1 and TRBJ2-7; 8 nucleotides align to TRBD1. The germline V gene encodes CDR1 SGHRS and CDR2 YFSETQ. The V and J ends lost 7 bases and 2 bases, in that order; junction bases with no gene match: 8. The length of the CDR3 is 14 residues. CDR3 protein: CASERTGPTYEQYF. The CDR3 coding sequence is TGCGCCAGCGAGAGGACAGGGCCCACCTACGAGCAGTACTTC.

As concerns this clonotype: This clone may be a read error of a much larger clone one base away. V is TRBV7-9 and J is TRBJ1-4, with D possibly being TRBD1 (6 bases). The CDR3 totals 15 residues. Germline loops: CDR1 SEHNR, CDR2 FQNEAQ (reference sequence). CDR3 sequence (DNA): TGTGCCGGCAGCTCAGGGGTGAGGTGGGATGAAAAACTGTTTTTT. It encodes CAGSSGVRWDEKLFF.

The rearrangement uses TRBV6-5 and TRBJ1-4; maybe TRBD1 (6 bases). The CDR3 is 15 amino acids. Germline CDR1 MNHEY, CDR2 SVGAGI. Trimming shortened V by 5 bases and J by 7 bases, and 17 bases separated the two germline ends. The CDR3 coding sequence is TGTGCCAGCAGTGCAACCGGGACAAGCTCTGAAAAACTGTTTTTT. Encoded protein: CASSATGTSSEKLFF.

This clonotype was counted at least ten times. The J gene is TRBJ1-6, the V gene TRBV12-3 or TRBV12-4, with no clear D. Between the trimmed V and J ends, which lost 5 bases and 12 bases, there was a span of 11 bases. This CDR3 region has 12 residues. The DNA for the CDR3 is TGTGCCAGCAGTCCCGGAGGAGTACCCCTCCACTTT. Translated: CASSPGGVPLHF.

Concerning this clonotype: Since the CDR3 does not end with the conserved phenylalanine or tryptophan, this likely comes from a read error. The chain combines TRBV9 with TRBJ1-1, with 7 bases lining up with TRBD1. The CDR3 consists of 17 residues. Germline values: CDR1 SGDLS, CDR2 YYNGEE. The V segment lost 6 bases and the J segment 1 base; nucleotides outside the gene matches: 15. CDR3 protein: CASTPGDRRSTNTEAFS. The CDR3 DNA follows: TGTGCCAGCACTCCGGGGGACAGAAGGTCGACGAACACTGAAGCTTTCTCT.

This clonotype showed up just a few times. The CDR3 loop is CASSQERATEAFF. DNA for the CDR3: TGTGCCAGCAGCCAAGAGAGGGCTACTGAAGCTTTCTTT. J is TRBJ1-1 and V is TRBV7-9; D gene uncertain. Between the trimmed V and J ends, which lost 5 bases and 5 bases, there was a span of 12 bases. The CDR3 has 13 amino acids. CDR1 SEHNR and CDR2 FQNEAQ come from the germline V gene (reference sequence).

There are many counts of this clonotype. The CDR3 reads CASSGVQGPNTEAFF. Here the CDR3 DNA reads TGTGCCAGCAGTGGTGTTCAGGGCCCGAACACTGAAGCTTTCTTT. The chain couples TRBV2 to TRBJ1-1; D possibly corresponds to TRBD1 (5 bases). The CDR3 covers 15 residues. The germline gives CDR1 SNHLY, CDR2 FYNNEI. The V and J ends lost 4 bases and 1 base respectively, with 13 bases between them. Drawing the rest from reference TRBV2 and TRBJ1-1, the complete variable domain is EPEVTQTPSHQVTQMGQEVILRCVPISNHLYFYWYRQILGQKVEFLVSFYNNEISEKSEIFDDQFSVERPDGSNFTLKIRSTKLEDSAMYFCASSGVQGPNTEAFFGQGTRLTVV.

The sample holds many counts of this clonotype. The V call is TRBV12-3 or TRBV12-4, the J call TRBJ1-2, with TRBD1 identical over 8 bases. This CDR3 spans 16 amino acids. V trimming: 5 bases; J trimming: 1 base; junction bases outside the gene matches: 9. This CDR3 is CASSPPGTGLNYGYTF. Written as DNA, the CDR3 is TGTGCCAGCAGTCCCCCCGGGACAGGCCTTAACTATGGCTACACCTTC.

The CDR3 DNA reads TGTGCCAGCAGTGAAATGGGAGCGACTGGAAACACCATATATTTT. Translating it yields CASSEMGATGNTIYF. The chain joins TRBV2 to TRBJ1-3; D uncertain. V lost 2 bases to trimming and J lost 2 bases, with 10 bases between them. Germline V gene sequence: CDR1 SNHLY, CDR2 FYNNEI. The CDR3 is 15 amino acids.

This chain joins TRBV25-1 and TRBJ2-7, with D possibly TRBD1 on 6 matching bases. The V gene's germline CDR1 is MGHDK and CDR2 SYGVNS. V was clipped by 4 bases and J by 3 bases, with 7 bases between them. This CDR3 contains 12 residues. In DNA form, the CDR3 reads TGTGCCAGCAGTGGGGGGCACTACGAGCAGTACTTC. Translated: CASSGGHYEQYF.

Notes on this clonotype: Sequence at one end of the junction differs from germline and may be a read error. J is TRBJ1-5 and V is TRBV7-9; D is unclear. The V gene's germline CDR1 is SEHNR and CDR2 FQNEAQ (reference sequence). The CDR3 totals 15 residues. CDR3 sequence (DNA): TGCGCCAGCAGCCAAGATCTTGCAGACGGGCAGCCCCAGCATTTT. Its translation is CASSQDLADGQPQHF.